The 2 T cell receptor beta chains listed next were all sequenced from one sample in a study of neurological immune-mediated disorders. TCRdb reprocessed the 5' RACE reads via MiXCR and lists one record per CDR3 protein. The sample gives 70,000 to 90,000 distinct CDR3 sequences, 5% to 6% of which show up once; roughly 2.4% is in the top ten. The material sequenced was PBMCs. The receptors shown here come from a woman aged 25 to 39 with multiple sclerosis.

This clonotype was seen ten or more times. The V call is TRBV3-1, the J call TRBJ2-3, with 13 bases fitting TRBD2. This CDR3 contains 17 residues. V lost 3 bases, J lost 7 bases, and 10 bases stayed unmatched. Germline lookup yields CDR1 LGHDT and CDR2 YNNKEL (reference sequence). This CDR3 reads CASSHIGTSGMWNTQYF. CDR3 in DNA: TGTGCCAGCAGCCATATAGGGACTAGCGGGATGTGGAATACGCAGTATTTT.

This clonotype appeared many times. The gene calls are TRBV9 and TRBJ2-3, with TRBD2 as a possible D gene (5 bases). This CDR3 is built from 15 residues. V lost 0 bases and J 0 bases, leaving 8 bases between the germline ends. Germline V gene lookup returns CDR1 SGDLS and CDR2 YYNGEE. The DNA of the CDR3 is TGTGCCAGCAGCGTAGCTAGGACTAGCACAGATACGCAGTATTTT. Translated, it gives CASSVARTSTDTQYF.